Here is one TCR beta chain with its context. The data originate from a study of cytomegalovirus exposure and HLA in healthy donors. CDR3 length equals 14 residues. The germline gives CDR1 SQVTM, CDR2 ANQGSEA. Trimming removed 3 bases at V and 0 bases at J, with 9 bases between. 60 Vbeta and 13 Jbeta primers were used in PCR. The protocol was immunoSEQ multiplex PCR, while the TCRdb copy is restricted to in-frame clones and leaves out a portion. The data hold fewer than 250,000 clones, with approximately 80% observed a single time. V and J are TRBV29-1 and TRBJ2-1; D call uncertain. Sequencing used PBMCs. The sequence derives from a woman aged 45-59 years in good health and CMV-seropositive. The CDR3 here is CSVEPSTSYNEQFF. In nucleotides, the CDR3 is TGCAGCGTTGAGCCCAGTACCTCCTACAATGAGCAGTTCTTC.